One T cell receptor beta chain is described in this entry. The germline V gene has CDR1 SGHAT and CDR2 FQNNGV. With 8 bases clipped from V and 0 bases from J, the junction kept 5 bases outside the gene matches. The CDR3 covers 14 residues. This entry belongs to a study of blood T cell repertoires in COVID-19. Study-level information: COVID-19 samples from acute and convalescent phases originated in the United States, Italy and Spain. T cells, B-cell-depleted T cells, or PBMCs provided the cDNA or gDNA that served as material.

In the source study's methods: From reference gene primer amplification, estimates of nucleated cell counts were derived. Only in-frame clones appear in the TCRdb table, and some are missing; sequencing was by immunoSEQ multiplex PCR. V and J calls and clone size are as listed in that table; D and trimming were resolved from the DNA. The repertoire holds 140,000 or so clones, with 87% as singletons. The receptor's source is a man between 50 and 59 years old who had recovered from COVID-19. Sample: peripheral blood. The chain joins TRBV11-2 to TRBJ1-1; 8 nucleotides line up with TRBD1. CDR3 coding DNA: TGTGCCAGCGGATACAGGGGGATGAACACTGAAGCTTTCTTT. The encoded protein is CASGYRGMNTEAFF.